The source of this TCR beta chain is a study of blood T cell repertoires in COVID-19. On the study more broadly: PBMCs, B-cell-depleted T cells, or T cells were the source of the cDNA or gDNA that made up the material.

The CDR3 loop spans 15 amino acids. Trimming removed 3 bases from V and 4 bases from J; junction bases left unmatched: 2. Germline assignment: CDR1 SGHNT and CDR2 YENEEA. Cohorts were determined from participant-reported clinical history. How the authors handled the data: Reference gene primer amplification gave estimated nucleated cell counts. Sequencing used immunoSEQ multiplex PCR; TCRdb keeps in-frame clones, though not all of them. V, J and clone size were drawn from that table, and D and trimming were deduced from the DNA. The data contain under 55,000 clones, 60% to 80% of them singletons. Material: PBMCs or T cells enriched from blood (not recorded which). The chain links TRBV11-3 to TRBJ2-2; TRBD1 agrees at 10 bases. The source of this sequence is a woman between 45 and 65 years old with acute COVID-19. This chain's CDR3 is CASSFRTGGTGELFF. The CDR3 nucleotides are TGTGCCAGCAGCTTTAGGACAGGGGGCACCGGGGAGCTGTTTTTT.